These 10 T cell receptor beta chains came from one sample sequenced in a study of OX40 agonist ivuxolimab in advanced cancers. The protocol was immunoSEQ multiplex PCR, while the TCRdb copy is restricted to in-frame clones and leaves out a portion. The sample holds around 40,000 clones, 65% to 90% seen once. The source was CD4+ or CD8+ T cells sorted from blood, collected in a trial of the OX40 agonist ivuxolimab. The receptor source for this set is an adult with an advanced solid tumor such as melanoma, head and neck, liver or kidney cancer.

This rearrangement joins TRBV11-2 to TRBJ2-7, with TRBD1 identical over 7 bases. This CDR3 contains 15 residues. V trimming: 6 bases; J trimming: 2 bases; junction bases outside the gene matches: 10. Germline lookup yields CDR1 SGHAT and CDR2 FQNNGV. CDR3 protein: CASSTFGTVPYEQYF. CDR3 in DNA: TGTGCCAGCAGTACTTTCGGGACAGTCCCCTACGAGCAGTACTTC. Drawing the rest from reference TRBV11-2 and TRBJ2-7, the complete variable domain is EAGVAQSPRYKIIEKRQSVAFWCNPISGHATLYWYQQILGQGPKLLIQFQNNGVVDDSQLPKDRFSAERLKGVDSTLKIQPAKLEDSAVYLCASSTFGTVPYEQYFGPGTRLTVT.

This rearrangement joins TRBV10-3 to TRBJ1-3; no definite D call. Between the trimmed V and J ends, which lost 6 bases and 3 bases, there was a span of 3 bases. Germline CDR1 reads ENHRY; CDR2 reads SYGVKD. The CDR3 runs to 11 residues. The CDR3 sequence: CAIRDGNTIYF. In DNA form, the CDR3 reads TGTGCCATCAGGGATGGAAACACCATATATTTT.

The V and J genes are TRBV9 and TRBJ1-2; D may be TRBD1 (6 bases). The CDR3 has 16 amino acids. The V gene lost 0 bases and the J gene lost 5 bases, with 17 bases spanning the gap. The germline V gene has CDR1 SGDLS and CDR2 YYNGEE. In DNA form, the CDR3 reads TGTGCCAGCAGCGTAGGAATTCCAGGGGTGAGGTATGGCTACACCTTC. Amino acids: CASSVGIPGVRYGYTF.

V is TRBV4-1 and J is TRBJ2-2, with D maybe TRBD1 (6 bases). Trimming removed 4 bases at V and 0 bases at J, with 12 bases between. Germline CDR1 is MGHRA and CDR2 is YSYEKL. The CDR3 contains 16 residues. In DNA, the CDR3 is TGCGCCAGCAGCCGTACCAGGACAGCGAACACCGGGGAGCTGTTTTTT. Translation gives CASSRTRTANTGELFF.

V and J are TRBV4-3 and TRBJ2-1; 11 bases agree with TRBD2. The germline V gene encodes CDR1 LGHNA and CDR2 YSLEER. V trimming: 3 bases; J trimming: 8 bases; junction bases outside the gene matches: 9. This CDR3 comprises 16 residues. The chain's CDR3 is CASSQIAGGSRDEQFF. CDR3 bases: TGCGCCAGCAGCCAGATAGCGGGGGGGTCTAGGGATGAGCAGTTCTTC.

CDR3 sequence reads: CASSLGTSGGVDYNEQFF. The CDR3 nucleotides are TGTGCCAGCAGCTTAGGGACTAGCGGGGGCGTTGACTACAATGAGCAGTTCTTC. The rearrangement joins TRBV7-9 to TRBJ2-1, with TRBD2 matching over 13 bases. V shed 1 base and J 3 bases; nucleotides not matched to a gene: 6. Germline V lookup: CDR1 SEHNR, CDR2 FQNEAQ (reference sequence). The CDR3 has 18 amino acids.

The rearrangement uses TRBV2 and TRBJ2-3; a possible D gene is TRBD1 (5 bases). The V gene lost 4 bases and the J gene lost 1 base, with 12 bases spanning the gap. The CDR3 loop spans 15 amino acids. Germline V gene lookup returns CDR1 SNHLY and CDR2 FYNNEI. The CDR3 protein is CASSGQTSRTDTQYF. CDR3 nucleotides: TGTGCCAGCAGTGGACAGACTTCCCGCACAGATACGCAGTATTTT.

V gene TRBV7-9 combines with J gene TRBJ1-6, with 8 bases that match TRBD1. CDR3 length equals 15 residues. Germline CDR1 reads SEHNR; CDR2 reads FQNEAQ (reference sequence). Germline trimming cut 2 bases from V and 11 bases from J; bases unmatched to any gene: 8. The CDR3: CASSLTQGALAPLHF. The CDR3 DNA follows: TGTGCCAGCAGCTTAACTCAGGGGGCTCTGGCACCCCTCCACTTT.

This clone was detected once. In DNA, the CDR3 is TGCAGCGGGCGGATGTACAATGAGCAGTTCTTC. Residues: CSGRMYNEQFF. The chain combines TRBV29-1 with TRBJ2-1; unclear D gene. From germline, CDR1 is SQVTM and CDR2 ANQGSEA. The CDR3 runs 11 residues. V was shortened by 7 bases and J by 4 bases, with 8 bases between the two germline ends.

In its sample, this clone was seen once. J is TRBJ2-1 and V is TRBV5-1; TRBD1 matches 9 bases. V lost 7 bases, J lost 5 bases, and 10 bases stayed unmatched. The CDR3 runs to 15 residues. The germline V gene has CDR1 SGHRS and CDR2 YFSETQ. In DNA form, the CDR3 reads TGCGCCAGCCAGACGGACAGGGGTGGGAACAATGAGCAGTTCTTC. Its translation: CASQTDRGGNNEQFF.